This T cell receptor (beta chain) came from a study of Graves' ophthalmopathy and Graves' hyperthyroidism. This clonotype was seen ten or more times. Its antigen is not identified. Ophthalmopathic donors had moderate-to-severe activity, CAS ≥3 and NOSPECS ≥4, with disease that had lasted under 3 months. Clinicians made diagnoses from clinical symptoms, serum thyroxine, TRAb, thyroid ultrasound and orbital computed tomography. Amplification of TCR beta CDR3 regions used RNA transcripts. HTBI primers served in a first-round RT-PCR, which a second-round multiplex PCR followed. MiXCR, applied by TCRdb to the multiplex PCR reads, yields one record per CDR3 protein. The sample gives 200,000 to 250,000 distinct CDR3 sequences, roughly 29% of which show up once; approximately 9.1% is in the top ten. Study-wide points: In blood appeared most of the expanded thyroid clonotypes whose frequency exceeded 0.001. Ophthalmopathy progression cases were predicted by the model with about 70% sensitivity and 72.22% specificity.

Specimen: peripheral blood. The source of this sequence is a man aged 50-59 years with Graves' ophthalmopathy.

The DNA for the CDR3 is TGTGCCAGCGCCCTCGGGGGGAACTACGAGCAGTACTTC. Amino acids: CASALGGNYEQYF. The chain recombines TRBV7-2 with TRBJ2-7; 7 nucleotides match TRBD2. The CDR3 is 13 residues long. V lost 8 bases, J lost 3 bases, and 7 bases stayed unmatched. The V gene's germline CDR1 is SGHTA and CDR2 FQGNSA.